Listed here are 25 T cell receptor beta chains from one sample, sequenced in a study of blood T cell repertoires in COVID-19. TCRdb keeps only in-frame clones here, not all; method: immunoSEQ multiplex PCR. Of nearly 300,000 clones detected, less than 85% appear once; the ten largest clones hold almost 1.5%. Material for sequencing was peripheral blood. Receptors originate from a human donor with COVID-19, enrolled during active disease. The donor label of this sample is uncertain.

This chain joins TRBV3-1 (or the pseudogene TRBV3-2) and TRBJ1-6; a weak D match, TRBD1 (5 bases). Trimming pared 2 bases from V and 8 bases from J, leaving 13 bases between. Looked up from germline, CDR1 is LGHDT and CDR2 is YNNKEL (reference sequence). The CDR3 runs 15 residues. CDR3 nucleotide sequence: TGTGCCAGCAGCCAAACCCGGGACTCGTATTCACCCCTCCACTTT. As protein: CASSQTRDSYSPLHF.

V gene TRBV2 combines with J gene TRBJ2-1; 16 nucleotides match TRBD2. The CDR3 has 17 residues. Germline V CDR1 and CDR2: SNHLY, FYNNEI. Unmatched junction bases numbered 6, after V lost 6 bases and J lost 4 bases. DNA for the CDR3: TGTGCCAGCAGGCCCGGGACTAGCGGGAGGGTATACAATGAGCAGTTCTTC. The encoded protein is CASRPGTSGRVYNEQFF.

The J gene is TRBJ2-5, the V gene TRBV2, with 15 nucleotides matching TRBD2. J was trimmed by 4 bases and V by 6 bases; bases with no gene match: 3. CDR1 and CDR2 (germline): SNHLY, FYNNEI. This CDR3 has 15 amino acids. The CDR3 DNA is TGTGCCAGCAGCAGGGGACTAGCGGGAGGAGAGACCCAGTACTTC. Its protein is CASSRGLAGGETQYF.

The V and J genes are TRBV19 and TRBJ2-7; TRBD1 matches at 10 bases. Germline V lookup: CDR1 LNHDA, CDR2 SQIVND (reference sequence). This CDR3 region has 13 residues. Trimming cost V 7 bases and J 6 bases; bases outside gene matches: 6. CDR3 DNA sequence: TGTGCCAGTACCGCGCGGACAGGGGGCGAGCAGTACTTC. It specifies CASTARTGGEQYF. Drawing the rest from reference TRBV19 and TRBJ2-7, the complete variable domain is DGGITQSPKYLFRKEGQNVTLSCEQNLNHDAMYWYRQDPGQGLRLIYYSQIVNDFQKGDIAEGYSVSREKKESFPLTVTSAQKNPTAFYLCASTARTGGEQYFGPGTRLTVT.

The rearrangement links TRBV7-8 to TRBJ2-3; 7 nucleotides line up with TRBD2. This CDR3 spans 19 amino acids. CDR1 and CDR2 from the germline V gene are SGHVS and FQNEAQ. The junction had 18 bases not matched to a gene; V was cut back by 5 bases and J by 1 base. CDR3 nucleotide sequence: TGTGCCAGCAGCCGAGATCCCCTAGCGGAGGCCCAGGGCACAGATACGCAGTATTTT. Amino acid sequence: CASSRDPLAEAQGTDTQYF.

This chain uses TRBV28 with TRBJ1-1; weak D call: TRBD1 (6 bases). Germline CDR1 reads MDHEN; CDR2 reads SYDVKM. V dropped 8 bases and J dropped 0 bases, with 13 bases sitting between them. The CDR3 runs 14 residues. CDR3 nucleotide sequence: TGTGCCAGCGAGGCAGGGGAATTGAACACTGAAGCTTTCTTT. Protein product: CASEAGELNTEAFF.

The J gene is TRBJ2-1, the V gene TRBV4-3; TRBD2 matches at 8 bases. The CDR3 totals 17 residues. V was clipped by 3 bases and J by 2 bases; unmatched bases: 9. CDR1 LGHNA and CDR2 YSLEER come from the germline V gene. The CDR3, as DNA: TGCGCCAGCAGCCAGGCGGGGACGGGAGGGCCCTACAATGAGCAGTTCTTC. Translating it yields CASSQAGTGGPYNEQFF.

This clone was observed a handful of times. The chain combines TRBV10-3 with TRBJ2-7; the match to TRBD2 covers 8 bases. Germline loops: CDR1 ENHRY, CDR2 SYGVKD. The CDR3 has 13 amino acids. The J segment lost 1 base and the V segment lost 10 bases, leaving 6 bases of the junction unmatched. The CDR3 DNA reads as TGTGCCACCTGGGGCGGGAGGTCCTACGAGCAGTACTTC. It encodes CATWGGRSYEQYF.

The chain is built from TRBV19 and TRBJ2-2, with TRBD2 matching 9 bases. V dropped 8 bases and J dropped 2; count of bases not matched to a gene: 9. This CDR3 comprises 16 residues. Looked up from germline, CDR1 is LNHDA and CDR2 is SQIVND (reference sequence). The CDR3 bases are TGTGCCAGTCATTTAGAGACTAGCGGTAACACCGGGGAGCTGTTTTTT. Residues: CASHLETSGNTGELFF.

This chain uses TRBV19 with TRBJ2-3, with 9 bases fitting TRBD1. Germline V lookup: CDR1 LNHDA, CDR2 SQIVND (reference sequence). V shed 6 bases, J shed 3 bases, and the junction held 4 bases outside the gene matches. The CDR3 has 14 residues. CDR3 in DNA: TGTGCCAGTAGGGGGACAGGGCGGACAGATACGCAGTATTTT. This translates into CASRGTGRTDTQYF.

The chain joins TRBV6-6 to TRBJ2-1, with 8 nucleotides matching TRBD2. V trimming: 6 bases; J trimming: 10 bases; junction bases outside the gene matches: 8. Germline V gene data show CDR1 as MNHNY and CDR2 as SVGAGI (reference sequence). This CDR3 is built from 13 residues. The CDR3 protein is CASSPTSVSEQFF. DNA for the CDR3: TGTGCCAGCAGCCCGACTAGCGTTAGCGAGCAGTTCTTC.

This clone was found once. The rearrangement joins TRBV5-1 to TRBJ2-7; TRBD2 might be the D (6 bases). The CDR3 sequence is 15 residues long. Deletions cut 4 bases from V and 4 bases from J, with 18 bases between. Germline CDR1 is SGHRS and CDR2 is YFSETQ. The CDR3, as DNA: TGCGCCAGCAGCCCGATGGGGGGTAACGCGTACGAGCAGTACTTC. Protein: CASSPMGGNAYEQYF.

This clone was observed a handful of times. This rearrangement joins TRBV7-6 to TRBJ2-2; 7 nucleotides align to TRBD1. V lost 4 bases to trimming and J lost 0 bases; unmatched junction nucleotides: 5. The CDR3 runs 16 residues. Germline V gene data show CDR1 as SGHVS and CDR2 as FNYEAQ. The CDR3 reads CASSSNRGANTGELFF. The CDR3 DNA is TGTGCCAGCAGCTCTAACAGGGGCGCGAACACCGGGGAGCTGTTTTTT.

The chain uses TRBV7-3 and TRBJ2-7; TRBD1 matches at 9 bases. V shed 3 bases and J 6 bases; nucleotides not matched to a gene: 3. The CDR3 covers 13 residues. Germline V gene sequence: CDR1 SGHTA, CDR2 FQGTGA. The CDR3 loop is CASSFTDRGEQYF. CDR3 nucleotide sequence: TGTGCCAGCAGCTTCACGGACAGGGGCGAGCAGTACTTC. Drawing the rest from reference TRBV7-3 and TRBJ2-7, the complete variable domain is GAGVSQTPSNKVTEKGKYVELRCDPISGHTALYWYRQSLGQGPEFLIYFQGTGAADDSGLPNDRFFAVRPEGSVSTLKIQRTERGDSAVYLCASSFTDRGEQYFGPGTRLTVT.

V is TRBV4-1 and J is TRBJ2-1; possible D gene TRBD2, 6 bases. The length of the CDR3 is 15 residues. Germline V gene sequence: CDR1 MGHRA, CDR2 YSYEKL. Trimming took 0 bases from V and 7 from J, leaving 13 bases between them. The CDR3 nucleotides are TGCGCCAGCAGCCAAGATTCCGGGGGTTGGAATGAGCAGTTCTTC. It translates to CASSQDSGGWNEQFF.

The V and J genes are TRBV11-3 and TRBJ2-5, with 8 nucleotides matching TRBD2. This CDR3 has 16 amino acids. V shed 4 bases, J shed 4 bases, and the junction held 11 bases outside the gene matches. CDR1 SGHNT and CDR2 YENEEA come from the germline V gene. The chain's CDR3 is CASSSSSGAGGETQYF. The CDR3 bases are TGTGCCAGCAGCTCATCTTCAGGGGCGGGAGGAGAGACCCAGTACTTC. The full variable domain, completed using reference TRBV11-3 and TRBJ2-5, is EAGVVQSPRYKIIEKKQPVAFWCNPISGHNTLYWYLQNLGQGPELLIRYENEEAVDDSQLPKDRFSAERLKGVDSTLKIQPAELGDSAVYLCASSSSSGAGGETQYFGPGTRLLVL.

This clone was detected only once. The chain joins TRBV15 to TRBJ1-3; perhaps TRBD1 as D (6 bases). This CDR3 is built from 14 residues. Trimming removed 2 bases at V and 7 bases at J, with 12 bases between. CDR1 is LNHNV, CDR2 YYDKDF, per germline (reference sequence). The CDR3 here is CATSRPQGWNTIYF. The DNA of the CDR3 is TGTGCCACCAGCAGACCTCAGGGGTGGAACACCATATATTTT.

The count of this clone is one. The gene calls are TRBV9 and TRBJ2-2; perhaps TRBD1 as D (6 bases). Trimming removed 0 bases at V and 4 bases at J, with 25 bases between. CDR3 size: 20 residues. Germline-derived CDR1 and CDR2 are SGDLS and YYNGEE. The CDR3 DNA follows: TGTGCCAGCAGCGTAGCTTCGTCGGGTCTTGGGGGCAGACTCACCGGGGAGCTGTTTTTT. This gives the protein CASSVASSGLGGRLTGELFF. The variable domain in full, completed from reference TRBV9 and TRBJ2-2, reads DSGVTQTPKHLITATGQRVTLRCSPRSGDLSVYWYQQSLDQGLQFLIQYYNGEERAKGNILERFSAQQFPDLHSELNLSSLELGDSALYFCASSVASSGLGGRLTGELFFGEGSRLTVL.

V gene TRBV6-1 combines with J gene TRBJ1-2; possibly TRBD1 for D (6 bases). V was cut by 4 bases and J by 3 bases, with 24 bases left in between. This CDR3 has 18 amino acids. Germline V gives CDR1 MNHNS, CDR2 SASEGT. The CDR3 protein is CASSGPQGSEGIDYGYTF. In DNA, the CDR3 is TGTGCCAGCAGTGGGCCACAGGGATCGGAAGGGATAGACTATGGCTACACCTTC.

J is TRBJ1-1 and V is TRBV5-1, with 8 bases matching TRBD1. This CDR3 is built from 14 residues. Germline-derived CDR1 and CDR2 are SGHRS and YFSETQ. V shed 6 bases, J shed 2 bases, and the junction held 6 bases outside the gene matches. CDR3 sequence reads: CASTITGGNTEAFF. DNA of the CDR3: TGCGCCAGCACCATTACAGGGGGTAACACTGAAGCTTTCTTT.

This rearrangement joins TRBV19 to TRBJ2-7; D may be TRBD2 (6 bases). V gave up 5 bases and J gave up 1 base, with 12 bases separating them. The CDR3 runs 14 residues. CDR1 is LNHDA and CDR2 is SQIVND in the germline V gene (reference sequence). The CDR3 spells CASSETRVSYEQYF. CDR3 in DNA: TGTGCCAGTAGTGAGACTAGGGTATCCTACGAGCAGTACTTC.

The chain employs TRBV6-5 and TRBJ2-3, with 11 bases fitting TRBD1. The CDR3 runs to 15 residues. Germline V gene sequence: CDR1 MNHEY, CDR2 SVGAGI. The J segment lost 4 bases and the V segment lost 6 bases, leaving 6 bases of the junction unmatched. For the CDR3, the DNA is TGTGCCAGCAGGACCGGGACAGGGGGGGCAGATACGCAGTATTTT. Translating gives CASRTGTGGADTQYF.

CDR3 region: CAWSVQGTYEQYF. The CDR3 nucleotides are TGTGCCTGGAGTGTACAGGGAACCTACGAGCAGTACTTC. This chain links TRBV30 with TRBJ2-7; tentatively, D is TRBD1 (6 bases). Germline V gene lookup returns CDR1 GTSNPN and CDR2 SVGIG (reference sequence). V lost 0 bases to trimming and J lost 2 bases, with 8 bases between them. This CDR3 has 13 amino acids.

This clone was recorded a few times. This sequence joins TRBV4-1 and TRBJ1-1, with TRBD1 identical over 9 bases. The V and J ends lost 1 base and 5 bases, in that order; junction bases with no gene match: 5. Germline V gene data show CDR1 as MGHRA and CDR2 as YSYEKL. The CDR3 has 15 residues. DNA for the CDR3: TGCGCCAGCAGCCAAGCTTACAGGGGGCGGACTGAAGCTTTCTTT. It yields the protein CASSQAYRGRTEAFF.

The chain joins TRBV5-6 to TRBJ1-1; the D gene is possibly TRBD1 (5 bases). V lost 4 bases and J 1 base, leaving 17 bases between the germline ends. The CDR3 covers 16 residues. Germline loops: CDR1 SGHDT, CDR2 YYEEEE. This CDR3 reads CASSPGGGRPNTEAFF. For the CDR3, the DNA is TGTGCCAGCAGCCCCGGGGGAGGCAGACCGAACACTGAAGCTTTCTTT.